The sequence of this T cell receptor (beta chain) was determined in a study of cytomegalovirus exposure and HLA in healthy donors. In the study overall: In a previous analysis, 110 million or so unique TCR beta sequences were found from some 180 million T cells.

Notes on the study in general: In a later analysis, common viral pathogens appeared linked to several of the most significant clusters. TCR association rates varied by HLA locus in a later analysis, with DRB1 highest and HLA-C lowest. Accurate prediction of HLA-A and HLA-B alleles (for most subjects) was reportedly achieved from TCR beta sequences.

As regards this clone: Its specificity is unknown.

The PCR used 60 Vbeta and 13 Jbeta primers. Profiling relied on immunoSEQ multiplex PCR, and the TCRdb table lists in-frame clones only, not all of them. The table lists some 120,000 clones, around 10% of them singletons. The material sequenced was PBMCs. The clonotype originates from a man aged 25 to 40 in good health and CMV-seronegative.

Here the CDR3 reads CASSSSGGVDTQYF. The CDR3 nucleotides are TGTGCCAGCAGCTCTAGCGGGGGAGTAGATACGCAGTATTTT. This chain connects TRBV11-3 to TRBJ2-3, with 10 bases lining up with TRBD2. With 4 bases clipped from V and 5 bases from J, the junction kept 3 bases outside the gene matches. This CDR3 has 14 residues. CDR1 is SGHNT and CDR2 is YENEEA in the germline V gene.